The 24 T cell receptor beta chains reported below all come from one sample, sequenced in a study of cytomegalovirus exposure and HLA in healthy donors. PCR amplification relied on 60 Vbeta primers (plus 13 Jbeta primers). Clones were sequenced by immunoSEQ multiplex PCR, and TCRdb holds only the in-frame ones, with some missing. Among 150,000 to 200,000 clones listed, less than 90% were seen once. What was sequenced was PBMCs. These receptors all stem from a male donor in good health and CMV-seropositive.

This clone was found once. The chain couples TRBV5-6 to TRBJ2-3; 7 bases map to TRBD2. The J segment lost 2 bases and the V segment lost 4 bases, leaving 7 bases of the junction unmatched. This CDR3 has 15 amino acids. Germline CDR1 and CDR2: SGHDT and YYEEEE. The chain's CDR3 is CASSPPGTTTDTQYF. The CDR3 DNA reads TGTGCCAGCAGCCCGCCAGGGACTACCACAGATACGCAGTATTTT.

This sequence joins TRBV11-2 and TRBJ2-7; 9 nucleotides line up with TRBD1. The CDR3 runs 15 residues. Trimming cost V 4 bases and J 2 bases; bases outside gene matches: 6. CDR1 and CDR2 (germline): SGHAT, FQNNGV. CDR3 amino acids: CASSSMDRGPYEQYF. CDR3 sequence (DNA): TGTGCCAGCAGCTCAATGGACAGGGGACCCTACGAGCAGTACTTC.

The chain recombines TRBV10-1 with TRBJ2-5, with D tentatively TRBD1 (6 bases). This CDR3 spans 14 amino acids. V was cut by 11 bases and J by 3 bases, with 19 bases left in between. Germline V gene lookup returns CDR1 WNHNN and CDR2 SYGVQD (reference sequence). The CDR3 bases are TGCGCCGGAGCCGACCAGGACAGCGAAGAGACCCAGTACTTC. Translating gives CAGADQDSEETQYF.

This clone turned up a few times. The chain uses TRBV7-9 and TRBJ2-7; 7 bases line up with TRBD2. The CDR3 loop spans 15 amino acids. V shed 3 bases, J shed 2 bases, and the junction held 7 bases outside the gene matches. The germline CDR1 and CDR2 sequences are SEHNR and FQNEAQ (reference sequence). The CDR3 region is CASSFSSGYTYEQYF. The CDR3 nucleotides read TGTGCCAGCAGCTTCTCTAGCGGCTATACCTACGAGCAGTACTTC.

V is TRBV7-3 and J is TRBJ2-3; 7 positions match TRBD2. With 1 base clipped from V and 3 bases from J, the junction kept 4 bases outside the gene matches. The CDR3 runs to 15 residues. The germline CDR1 and CDR2 sequences are SGHTA and FQGTGA. CDR3: CASSLRKRGTDTQYF. The CDR3 coding sequence is TGTGCCAGCAGCTTAAGAAAGCGGGGTACAGATACGCAGTATTTT.

The rearrangement uses TRBV4-1 and TRBJ2-7; D possibly corresponds to TRBD1 (7 bases). This CDR3 spans 17 amino acids. Deletions cut 1 base from V and 2 bases from J, with 18 bases between. Germline loops: CDR1 MGHRA, CDR2 YSYEKL. Written as DNA, the CDR3 is TGCGCCAGCAGCCAAGGAGGGTGGGGGGACAGAACCTACGAGCAGTACTTC. Translating it yields CASSQGGWGDRTYEQYF.

Details on this clone: The sample contains more than one DNA sequence encoding this CDR3. This chain joins TRBV7-3 and TRBJ1-1; a possible D gene is TRBD1 (6 bases). The length of the CDR3 is 13 residues. Germline CDR1 reads SGHTA; CDR2 reads FQGTGA. V dropped 5 bases and J dropped 5 bases, with 12 bases sitting between them. The CDR3 DNA is TGTGCCAGCAGCCCGACAGGTGGTACTGAAGCTTTCTTT. Protein sequence: CASSPTGGTEAFF.

The gene calls are TRBV5-5 and TRBJ2-7, with TRBD1 matching 7 bases. V shed 4 bases, J shed 0 bases, and the junction held 4 bases outside the gene matches. The CDR3 runs 14 residues. Per germline, CDR1 SGHKS and CDR2 YYEKEE (reference sequence). The CDR3 DNA sequence: TGTGCCAGCAGCGGGACAGAGAGCTCCTACGAGCAGTACTTC. Its protein is CASSGTESSYEQYF.

CDR3 DNA sequence: TGTGCAAGTCGCATTAATCCGGGACAAGCTGAAGGGGGCACTGAAGCTTTCTTT. This translates into CASRINPGQAEGGTEAFF. J is TRBJ1-1 and V is TRBV12-2; the table's D call, TRBD1, has no DNA check behind it. TRBV12-2 is a recognized pseudogene. The CDR3 extends over 18 amino acids.

The genes are TRBV11-3 and TRBJ2-3; D gene unclear. CDR3 length equals 12 residues. From germline, CDR1 is SGHNT and CDR2 YENEEA. The CDR3 here is CAVRENEDTQYF. The DNA of the CDR3 is TGTGCGGTGCGAGAGAACGAAGATACGCAGTATTTT.

This clone has just one count. V is TRBV9 and J is TRBJ2-1, with D perhaps TRBD1 (7 bases). Trimming removed 1 base from V and 2 bases from J, with 13 bases in between. The CDR3 is 16 residues long. In germline, CDR1 is SGDLS, CDR2 YYNGEE. CDR3 sequence reads: CASSVPEGATYNEQFF. The CDR3 DNA follows: TGTGCCAGCAGCGTACCGGAGGGGGCAACCTACAATGAGCAGTTCTTC. Full variable domain (remainder filled in from reference TRBV9 and TRBJ2-1): DSGVTQTPKHLITATGQRVTLRCSPRSGDLSVYWYQQSLDQGLQFLIQYYNGEERAKGNILERFSAQQFPDLHSELNLSSLELGDSALYFCASSVPEGATYNEQFFGPGTRLTVL.

The chain employs TRBV19 and TRBJ1-2, with 9 bases that match TRBD1. Germline CDR1 is LNHDA and CDR2 is SQIVND (reference sequence). The CDR3 has 14 amino acids. The junction had 9 bases not matched to a gene; V was cut back by 6 bases and J by 7 bases. CDR3 region: CASSPRDRVGGYTF. As DNA, the CDR3 is TGTGCCAGTAGCCCTCGGGACAGGGTGGGTGGCTACACCTTC.

In this sample, this clone turned up a few times. V is TRBV28 and J is TRBJ2-7; TRBD2 matches 11 bases. The CDR3 has 16 amino acids. Germline V gene lookup returns CDR1 MDHEN and CDR2 SYDVKM. After removal of 5 bases from V and 3 bases from J, the junction contained 9 bases not matched to a gene. The CDR3 region has the DNA TGTGCCAGCAGTCTTAAGACTAGCGGGGCTGGCTACGAGCAGTACTTC. Translated, it gives CASSLKTSGAGYEQYF.

The gene calls are TRBV6-6 and TRBJ2-1; 10 nucleotides align to TRBD2. The V gene's germline CDR1 is MNHNY and CDR2 SVGAGI (reference sequence). The CDR3 spans 15 residues. The ends lost 8 bases at V and 4 bases at J; junction bases unmatched: 8. The DNA for the CDR3 is TGTGCCAGCGCCCCGGGACTAGCGCAGTACAATGAGCAGTTCTTC. Amino acids: CASAPGLAQYNEQFF.

This clone showed up just once. This chain joins TRBV6-6 and TRBJ2-1, with D uncertain. V shed 2 bases and J shed 9 bases, with 8 bases lying between them. Germline V CDR1 and CDR2: MNHNY, SVGAGI (reference sequence). The length of the CDR3 is 12 residues. CDR3 in amino acids: CASSYQPGEQFF. Here the CDR3 DNA reads TGTGCCAGCAGTTACCAACCGGGTGAGCAGTTCTTC.

This clone has more than one count but fewer than ten. The gene calls are TRBV27 and TRBJ1-4; D possibly corresponds to TRBD1 (5 bases). V was clipped by 7 bases and J by 0 bases, with 27 bases between them. This CDR3 has 20 residues. Germline loops: CDR1 MNHEY, CDR2 SMNVEV (reference sequence). The CDR3 loop is CASTPTRMSGHGPTNEKLFF. The CDR3 DNA reads as TGTGCCAGCACTCCTACTCGGATGTCAGGGCACGGGCCAACTAATGAAAAACTGTTTTTT.

The chain joins TRBV2 to TRBJ1-1, with 7 bases aligning to TRBD1. Germline V CDR1 and CDR2: SNHLY, FYNNEI. The junction had 3 bases not matched to a gene; V was cut back by 4 bases and J by 4 bases. The CDR3 runs 13 residues. CDR3 in amino acids: CASSVGTVTEAFF. The CDR3 coding sequence is TGTGCCAGCAGTGTCGGGACAGTCACTGAAGCTTTCTTT.

This clone appeared a single time. CDR3 sequence reads: CSALPGTGFGEQYF. The CDR3 region has the DNA TGCAGCGCCCTTCCCGGGACAGGCTTTGGGGAGCAGTACTTC. The chain employs TRBV29-1 and TRBJ2-5; TRBD1 matches 8 bases. The J segment lost 11 bases and the V segment lost 7 bases, leaving 18 bases of the junction unmatched. The germline gives CDR1 SQVTM, CDR2 ANQGSEA. The CDR3 length is 14 residues. Variable domain in full (rest from reference TRBV29-1 and TRBJ2-5): SAVISQKPSRDICQRGTSLTIQCQVDSQVTMMFWYRQQPGQSLTLIATANQGSEATYESGFVIDKFPISRPNLTFSTLTVSNMSPEDSSIYLCSALPGTGFGEQYFGPGTRLLVL.

This chain links TRBV2 with TRBJ2-7; 7 nucleotides line up with TRBD2. This CDR3 has 15 residues. Germline lookup yields CDR1 SNHLY and CDR2 FYNNEI. V trimming: 8 bases; J trimming: 5 bases; junction bases outside the gene matches: 15. The CDR3 coding sequence is TGTGCCAGCCTTCGAGTTCCGGGAGGTGACAACGAGCAGTACTTC. It specifies CASLRVPGGDNEQYF.

This clone has only one observation. This chain connects TRBV29-1 to TRBJ1-1; TRBD1 is a possible D gene (6 bases). V was cut by 4 bases and J by 5 bases, with 17 bases left in between. The CDR3 totals 14 residues. CDR1 and CDR2 from the germline V gene are SQVTM and ANQGSEA. CDR3 coding DNA: TGCAGCGTTGGACAGGCCAGCGGTAGGACTGAAGCTTTCTTT. It translates to CSVGQASGRTEAFF. Using reference TRBV29-1 and TRBJ1-1 for the parts outside the CDR3, the full variable domain is SAVISQKPSRDICQRGTSLTIQCQVDSQVTMMFWYRQQPGQSLTLIATANQGSEATYESGFVIDKFPISRPNLTFSTLTVSNMSPEDSSIYLCSVGQASGRTEAFFGQGTRLTVV.

Only a few counts were recorded for this clone. The V gene is TRBV7-6, the J gene TRBJ2-7, with 10 positions matching TRBD1. V lost 4 bases, J lost 3 bases, and 3 bases stayed unmatched. The CDR3 runs to 14 residues. Germline loops: CDR1 SGHVS, CDR2 FNYEAQ. This CDR3 reads CASSSGTGDYEQYF. CDR3 in DNA: TGTGCCAGCAGCTCCGGGACAGGGGACTACGAGCAGTACTTC.

The CDR3 DNA reads as TGTGCCAGCAGCCCCCAAGGGGCGCAATCGGAAAAACTGTTTTTT. It codes for CASSPQGAQSEKLFF. J is TRBJ1-4 and V is TRBV7-9, with D perhaps TRBD1 (5 bases). Germline V gives CDR1 SEHNR, CDR2 FQNEAQ (reference sequence). This CDR3 is 15 amino acids long. The V end was cut by 5 bases, the J end by 8 bases, with 18 bases between.

This chain links TRBV19 with TRBJ1-2, with TRBD1 matching 7 bases. After removal of 9 bases from V and 8 bases from J, the junction contained 12 bases not matched to a gene. CDR1 and CDR2 from the germline V gene are LNHDA and SQIVND (reference sequence). CDR3 size: 13 residues. CDR3 in amino acids: CARGDSLKGGYTF. CDR3 nucleotides: TGTGCCAGAGGGGACAGCCTTAAAGGGGGCTACACCTTC.

This rearrangement joins TRBV4-2 to TRBJ2-3; TRBD2 is a possible D gene (6 bases). V was trimmed by 4 bases and J by 4 bases, leaving 18 bases between them. Germline values: CDR1 LGHNA, CDR2 YNFKEQ. The CDR3 is 16 amino acids. The CDR3 loop reads CASSPEAARGPDTQYF. In DNA, the CDR3 is TGTGCCAGCAGCCCCGAGGCAGCGCGGGGACCAGATACGCAGTATTTT.